Described below is a single TCR beta chain sequence and its context. The sample comes from a study of blood T cell repertoires in COVID-19. Clones were sequenced by immunoSEQ multiplex PCR, and TCRdb holds only the in-frame ones, with some missing. The table lists under 70,000 clones, around nine tenths of them singletons. V was clipped by 1 base and J by 5 bases, with 14 bases between them. The CDR3 consists of 15 residues. Germline CDR1 and CDR2: MNHNS and SASEGT. The rearrangement joins TRBV6-1 to TRBJ2-5; D is unresolved. Sequencing input: PBMCs or T cells enriched from blood (not recorded which). This clonotype was sampled from a woman aged 40 to 50 who had recovered from COVID-19. DNA of the CDR3: TGTGCCAGCAGTGAAGTCACTCCCTCACTGGAGACCCAGTACTTC. This sequence encodes CASSEVTPSLETQYF.